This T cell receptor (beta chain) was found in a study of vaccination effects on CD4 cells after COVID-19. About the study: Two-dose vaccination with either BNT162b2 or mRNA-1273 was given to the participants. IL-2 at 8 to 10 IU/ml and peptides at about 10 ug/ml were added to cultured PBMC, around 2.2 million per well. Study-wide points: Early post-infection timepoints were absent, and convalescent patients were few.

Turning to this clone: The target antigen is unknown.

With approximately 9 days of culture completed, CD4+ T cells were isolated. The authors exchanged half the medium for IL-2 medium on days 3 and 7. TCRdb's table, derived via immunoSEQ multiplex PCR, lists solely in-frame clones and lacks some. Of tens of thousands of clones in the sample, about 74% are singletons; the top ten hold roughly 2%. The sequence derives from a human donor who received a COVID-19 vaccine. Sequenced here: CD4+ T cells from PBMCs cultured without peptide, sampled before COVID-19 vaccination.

Here the CDR3 reads CASSYVLGLAGNQETQYF. CDR3 in DNA: TGTGCCAGCAGTTACGTATTAGGATTAGCGGGAAACCAAGAGACCCAGTACTTC. The V and J genes are TRBV6-2 or TRBV6-3 and TRBJ2-5, with 8 bases identical to TRBD2. The junction had 11 bases not matched to a gene; V was cut back by 2 bases and J by 0 bases. The CDR3 has 18 amino acids. The germline CDR1 and CDR2 sequences are MNHEY and SVGEGT.